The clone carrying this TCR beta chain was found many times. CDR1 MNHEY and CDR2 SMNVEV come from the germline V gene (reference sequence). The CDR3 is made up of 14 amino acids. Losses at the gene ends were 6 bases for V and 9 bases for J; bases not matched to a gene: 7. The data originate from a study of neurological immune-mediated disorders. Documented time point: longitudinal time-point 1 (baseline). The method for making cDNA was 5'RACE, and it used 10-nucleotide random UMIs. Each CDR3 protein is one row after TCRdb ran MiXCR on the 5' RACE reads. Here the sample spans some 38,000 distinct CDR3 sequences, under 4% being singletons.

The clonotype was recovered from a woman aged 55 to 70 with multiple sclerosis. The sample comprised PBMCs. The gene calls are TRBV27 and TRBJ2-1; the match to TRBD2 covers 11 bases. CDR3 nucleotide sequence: TGTGCCAGCAGGGAGACTAGCGGGGCGGGTGAGCAGTTCTTC. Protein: CASRETSGAGEQFF.